This T cell receptor beta chain is from a study of blood T cell repertoires in COVID-19. Across the whole study: Collection of acute and convalescent COVID-19 samples took place in the United States, Italy and Spain. PBMCs, B-cell-depleted T cells, or T cells provided the cDNA or gDNA that made up the material.

This clone turned up a few times. The CDR3 runs 17 residues. J gave up 4 bases and V 2 bases, and 13 bases lay outside the gene matches. Germline V gene sequence: CDR1 GTSNPN, CDR2 SVGIG (reference sequence). In the original processing: Amplification of reference gene primers was used by the study to estimate nucleated cell counts. The data were produced by immunoSEQ multiplex PCR, yet TCRdb's version contains in-frame clones alone and is incomplete. V, J and clone size reflect that table, while D and trimming were determined from the DNA. This table has over 110,000 clones, more than 70% appearing once.

The receptor was derived from a human donor in a cohort sampled during active COVID-19. Sequenced sample: peripheral blood. The V gene is TRBV30, the J gene TRBJ2-1; 8 bases agree with TRBD2. CDR3 DNA sequence: TGTGCCTGGAGTTCCCCTCGGGGGGGCCCTTCTTACAATGAGCAGTTCTTC. Protein sequence: CAWSSPRGGPSYNEQFF.